Listed below are T cell receptor beta chains from one sample, sequenced in a study of blood T cell repertoires in COVID-19. Assay used: immunoSEQ multiplex PCR; TCRdb lists only in-frame clones, some missing. Here the sample spans some 200,000 clones, 80% being singletons. Sample: peripheral blood. These receptor sequences come from an older woman with acute or convalescent COVID-19. The conserved cysteine and the conserved F or W are not part of the CDR3 here. Fields, in order: CDR3 protein, clone size, V gene, J gene. A clone size is listed for some rows: how often the clone was seen (once, few, many), or a class if it is expanded.

CDR3: ASSPDRANEKLF
size: -
V: TRBV11-2
J: TRBJ1-4

CDR3: ASAPASRAEKLF
size: -
V: TRBV18
J: TRBJ1-4

CDR3: ASSFQGGGNTIY
size: -
V: TRBV3-1/TRBV3-2
J: TRBJ1-3

CDR3: AITRDRNQPQH
size: -
V: TRBV10-3
J: TRBJ1-5

CDR3: ASSKSGAVRVAYNQPQH
size: -
V: TRBV7-3
J: TRBJ1-5

CDR3: ASSIIAGAAGETQY
size: -
V: TRBV19
J: TRBJ2-5

CDR3: ASSGTILDMGSPLH
size: -
V: TRBV10-2
J: TRBJ1-6

CDR3: ASSLQGNTEAF
size: -
V: TRBV7-2
J: TRBJ1-1

CDR3: ASSPQGVVNTEAF
size: -
V: TRBV5-1
J: TRBJ1-1

CDR3: ASSLQRGSYEQY
size: -
V: TRBV5-4
J: TRBJ2-7

CDR3: ASSLRTQGDTIY
size: -
V: TRBV7-9
J: TRBJ1-3

CDR3: ASILGGTGGGGRDQPQH
size: once
V: TRBV28
J: TRBJ1-5

CDR3: ASRAGGQVRDSPLH
size: -
V: TRBV28
J: TRBJ1-6

CDR3: ASSRGEGTDTQY
size: -
V: TRBV6-5
J: TRBJ2-3

CDR3: ASSQLAAVNTGELF
size: -
V: TRBV2
J: TRBJ2-2

CDR3: ASSLRQDFTDTQY
size: -
V: TRBV19
J: TRBJ2-3

CDR3: ASSDPGLADNNEQF
size: -
V: TRBV5-8
J: TRBJ2-1

CDR3: ATSGGSGRWSTDTQY
size: medium-sized
V: TRBV24-1
J: TRBJ2-3

CDR3: ASSVGQGGGTIY
size: -
V: TRBV9
J: TRBJ1-3

CDR3: ASSLGQLDTGELF
size: -
V: TRBV11-2
J: TRBJ2-2

CDR3: ASSPTQGLAHTGELF
size: -
V: TRBV7-3
J: TRBJ2-2

CDR3: ASSTSSGLPTGQY
size: few
V: TRBV7-9
J: TRBJ2-7

CDR3: ASSLGQQETQY
size: -
V: TRBV7-7
J: TRBJ2-5

CDR3: ASSPGGQPQH
size: -
V: TRBV7-2
J: TRBJ1-5

CDR3: ASSVTGTDTQY
size: -
V: TRBV5-1
J: TRBJ2-3

CDR3: ASIQGPYEQY
size: -
V: TRBV2
J: TRBJ2-7

CDR3: SAGQGNQPQH
size: -
V: TRBV29-1
J: TRBJ1-5

CDR3: ASSLQGPPGTEAF
size: -
V: TRBV5-1
J: TRBJ1-1

CDR3: ASSPGSGTSGSRYQETQY
size: -
V: TRBV18
J: TRBJ2-5

CDR3: ASSLSQGALNGYT
size: -
V: TRBV28
J: TRBJ1-2

CDR3: ASSTRTATNTGELF
size: -
V: TRBV7-3
J: TRBJ2-2

CDR3: ASARQLNQPQH
size: few
V: TRBV2
J: TRBJ1-5

CDR3: ASSLGTSGRTHTQY
size: few
V: TRBV5-6
J: TRBJ2-3

CDR3: ATGDSGRSLGTQY
size: -
V: TRBV10-3
J: TRBJ2-3

CDR3: ASSVQRTQETQY
size: -
V: TRBV2
J: TRBJ2-5

CDR3: ASSIGLTGFGEQY
size: -
V: TRBV21-1
J: TRBJ2-7

CDR3: ASSLSGGRGLAGVVDEQF
size: -
V: TRBV28
J: TRBJ2-1

CDR3: ASLGPTTDTQY
size: -
V: TRBV3-1/TRBV3-2
J: TRBJ2-3

CDR3: ASSFGPGAYDPYNEQF
size: -
V: TRBV27
J: TRBJ2-1

CDR3: ASSLRQGWAF
size: -
V: TRBV28
J: TRBJ1-1

CDR3: ASSLAGVTVYGYT
size: -
V: TRBV5-1
J: TRBJ1-2

CDR3: SVTRQGIYEQY
size: -
V: TRBV29-1
J: TRBJ2-7

CDR3: ASSLSRGTSGNYEQY
size: -
V: TRBV7-8
J: TRBJ2-7

CDR3: ASSQDPPWQLVSYEQY
size: -
V: TRBV14
J: TRBJ2-7

CDR3: ASSLFGSGTRDTDTQY
size: -
V: TRBV27
J: TRBJ2-3

CDR3: ASSYQGSAGYT
size: -
V: TRBV6-5
J: TRBJ1-2

CDR3: ASSILQVRSGNTIY
size: -
V: TRBV7-2
J: TRBJ1-3

CDR3: ASSMGRGYEQY
size: -
V: TRBV16
J: TRBJ2-7

CDR3: ASKRQGYQPQH
size: -
V: TRBV19
J: TRBJ1-5

CDR3: ASSYSRRDSSYEQY
size: -
V: TRBV6-5
J: TRBJ2-7

CDR3: ASSLDPSTEAF
size: -
V: TRBV7-9
J: TRBJ1-1

CDR3: ASSLTGVDEQY
size: few
V: TRBV5-1
J: TRBJ2-7

CDR3: ASSIQTYSNQPQH
size: -
V: TRBV19
J: TRBJ1-5

CDR3: ASKGDTSWTGELF
size: few
V: TRBV28
J: TRBJ2-2

CDR3: ASRTNRREGQYEQY
size: -
V: TRBV21-1
J: TRBJ2-7